This TCR beta chain is from a study of T cell repertoires in cytomegalovirus infection. One entry per CDR3 protein, called by TCRdb with MiXCR from the reads. In the table there are approximately 150,000 distinct CDR3 sequences, roughly 6% of which are singletons. There are a few counts of this clonotype. V shed 6 bases and J shed 5 bases, with 8 bases lying between them. Germline CDR1 is MDHEN and CDR2 is SYDVKM. The CDR3 is 11 residues long. The receptor was derived from a human donor in good health (CMV status not recorded). Some clones in this sample may be carry-over from other donors' samples. The chain employs TRBV28 and TRBJ2-7; D is uncertain. The sample consisted of PBMCs. CDR3 sequence: CASSYTDEQYF. The CDR3 region has the DNA TGTGCCAGCAGCTACACGGACGAGCAGTACTTC.